These T cell receptor beta chains were read from a single sample in a study of PD-1 blockade in mismatch repair-deficient tumors. Measured with immunoSEQ multiplex PCR; TCRdb has only the in-frame clones, and not every one. The sample consists of around 100,000 clones, over 60% of them appearing once. The input for sequencing was peripheral blood, taken 60 to 65 weeks after starting pembrolizumab. These receptors all come from an adult with mismatch repair-deficient cancer. The CDR3 runs from the conserved cysteine through the conserved F or W. D genes are given only for firm matches. Clone size is not always given. Where it is, it says once, few, many or a class for expanded clones.

clone size: once
J gene: TRBJ2-7
V gene: TRBV11-3
D gene: NA
CDR3 protein: CASRNSRQEQYF
CDR3 DNA: TGTGCCAGCAGGAACTCTAGGCAGGAGCAGTACTTC

clone size: NA
J gene: TRBJ2-7
V gene: TRBV6-1
D gene: TRBD2
CDR3 protein: CASSDPRCGRDISYEQYF
CDR3 DNA: TGTGCCAGCAGTGACCCCCGTTGCGGGAGGGACATCTCCTACGAGCAGTACTTC

clone size: NA
J gene: TRBJ2-1
V gene: TRBV7-9
D gene: TRBD2
CDR3 protein: CASSLAMAGGRDEQFF
CDR3 DNA: TGTGCCAGCAGCTTAGCGATGGCGGGAGGTAGGGATGAGCAGTTCTTC

clone size: NA
J gene: TRBJ1-4
V gene: TRBV7-2
D gene: NA
CDR3 protein: CASSFPRVGMFSTNEKLFF
CDR3 DNA: TGTGCCAGCAGCTTCCCGCGGGTGGGAATGTTCTCAACTAATGAAAAACTGTTTTTT

clone size: NA
J gene: TRBJ1-3
V gene: TRBV4-2
D gene: NA
CDR3 protein: CASSQEPNSGNTIYF
CDR3 DNA: TGTGCCAGCAGCCAAGAACCCAACTCTGGAAACACCATATATTTT

clone size: NA
J gene: TRBJ1-1
V gene: TRBV6-6
D gene: NA
CDR3 protein: CASSYSTANTEAFF
CDR3 DNA: TGTGCCAGCAGTTACTCGACAGCGAACACTGAAGCTTTCTTT

clone size: NA
J gene: TRBJ2-5
V gene: TRBV11-3
D gene: NA
CDR3 protein: CASSIRSGQGETQYF
CDR3 DNA: TGTGCCAGCAGCATACGTAGCGGTCAAGGCGAGACCCAGTACTTC

clone size: NA
J gene: TRBJ2-1
V gene: TRBV7-2
D gene: TRBD2
CDR3 protein: CASRRTSGRNNEQFF
CDR3 DNA: TGTGCCAGCAGGCGGACTAGCGGGAGGAACAATGAGCAGTTCTTC

clone size: NA
J gene: TRBJ1-2
V gene: TRBV5-1
D gene: NA
CDR3 protein: CASSHARDSIYGYTF
CDR3 DNA: TGCGCCAGCAGCCACGCACGGGACTCCATCTATGGCTACACCTTC

clone size: NA
J gene: TRBJ2-7
V gene: TRBV4-2
D gene: NA
CDR3 protein: CASSQTEIAPVEQYF
CDR3 DNA: TGTGCCAGCAGCCAGACAGAGATAGCGCCCGTGGAGCAGTACTTC